This T cell receptor (beta chain) derives from a study of T cell changes during pregnancy in multiple sclerosis. CDR1 and CDR2 (germline): MNHEY, SMNVEV (reference sequence). This CDR3 contains 16 residues. The V and J ends lost 3 bases and 4 bases, in that order; junction bases with no gene match: 8. Profiling relied on immunoSEQ multiplex PCR, and the TCRdb table lists in-frame clones only, not all of them. In the table there are tens of thousands of clones, just under 95% of which are singletons. V gene TRBV27 combines with J gene TRBJ2-1; 8 bases fit TRBD2. The origin of this receptor is a female donor in good health, enrolled as a control in a pregnancy study. Sample: peripheral blood, taken after pregnancy. The CDR3 region is CASSLTGGPGYNEQFF. The DNA for the CDR3 is TGTGCCAGCAGTTTGACGGGAGGGCCGGGTTACAATGAGCAGTTCTTC.